The 31 T cell receptor beta chains given below trace back to one sample, sequenced in a study of T cell clones after liver transplantation. Some clones are missing from TCRdb's copy, which holds only in-frame ones; the method was immunoSEQ multiplex PCR. The sample contains around 51,000 clones, roughly 90% of which appear only once. Sequencing was performed on CD8+ T cells from blood, taken 12 months after liver transplant. These receptors originate from a human patient who received a liver transplant. Some of the T cells might come from the graft donor.

The V and J genes are TRBV9 and TRBJ2-3, with D unclear. Trimming left V 2 bases short and J 0 bases short, with 13 bases between. The germline CDR1 and CDR2 sequences are SGDLS and YYNGEE. The CDR3 is 16 residues long. CDR3 loop: CASSVNRHFSTDTQYF. The CDR3 DNA follows: TGTGCCAGCAGCGTGAATCGGCACTTCAGCACAGATACGCAGTATTTT.

The V and J genes are TRBV7-8 and TRBJ1-1; unclear D gene. Trimming took 5 bases from V and 2 from J, leaving 18 bases between them. The CDR3 spans 16 residues. Looked up from germline, CDR1 is SGHVS and CDR2 is FQNEAQ. Here the CDR3 reads CASSELIRLINTEAFF. For the CDR3, the DNA is TGTGCCAGCAGCGAACTAATCCGACTGATAAACACTGAAGCTTTCTTT.

The chain couples TRBV29-1 to TRBJ2-7; perhaps TRBD2 as D (6 bases). The CDR3 totals 16 residues. Germline CDR1 reads SQVTM; CDR2 reads ANQGSEA. V was clipped by 2 bases and J by 2 bases, with 19 bases between them. The CDR3 loop reads CSVEFGTSRFPYEQYF. The CDR3 nucleotides are TGCAGCGTTGAATTTGGAACTAGCAGATTCCCCTACGAGCAGTACTTC.

This clone has a single count. This chain links TRBV7-2 with TRBJ1-1; maybe TRBD1 (5 bases). CDR1 and CDR2 from the germline V gene are SGHTA and FQGNSA. V lost 1 base and J 5 bases, leaving 14 bases between the germline ends. The CDR3 has 15 residues. The CDR3 spells CASSLVRVGRTEAFF. DNA for the CDR3: TGTGCCAGCAGCTTAGTCAGGGTTGGTCGGACTGAAGCTTTCTTT. Full variable domain (outside the CDR3, taken from reference TRBV7-2 and TRBJ1-1): GAGVSQSPSNKVTEKGKDVELRCDPISGHTALYWYRQSLGQGLEFLIYFQGNSAPDKSGLPSDRFSAERTGGSVSTLTIQRTQQEDSAVYLCASSLVRVGRTEAFFGQGTRLTVV.

The rearrangement uses TRBV27 and TRBJ1-5; tentatively, D is TRBD1 (5 bases). The CDR3 spans 15 residues. V shed 0 bases and J shed 6 bases, with 12 bases lying between them. Germline V gives CDR1 MNHEY, CDR2 SMNVEV (reference sequence). CDR3 coding DNA: TGTGCCAGCAGTTTATCCATCTCGGGGGGTCAGCCCCAGCATTTT. Encoded protein: CASSLSISGGQPQHF.

This clone showed up just a few times. The V and J genes are TRBV6-5 and TRBJ1-1, with a possible D match to TRBD1 (5 bases). The germline CDR1 and CDR2 sequences are MNHEY and SVGAGI. The CDR3 spans 13 residues. The ends were cut back, 6 bases at V and 4 bases at J, with 12 bases in the middle. The CDR3 sequence is CASSQAGVTEAFF. As DNA, the CDR3 is TGTGCCAGCAGCCAGGCGGGGGTCACTGAAGCTTTCTTT.

DNA for the CDR3: TGTGCCAGCAGCTTAGTGGGGGGCAAAACTGAAGCTTTCTTT. Protein sequence: CASSLVGGKTEAFF. V gene TRBV11-1 combines with J gene TRBJ1-1; perhaps TRBD1 as D (6 bases). V shed 1 base and J shed 5 bases, with 11 bases lying between them. CDR3 length: 14 amino acids. CDR1 SGHAT and CDR2 FQDESV come from the germline V gene (reference sequence).

This clone was observed once. The chain links TRBV6-5 to TRBJ1-1; D remains unclear. V lost 8 bases, J lost 1 base, and 14 bases lay in between. Germline-derived CDR1 and CDR2 are MNHEY and SVGAGI. The CDR3 is 14 residues long. The CDR3 loop reads CASSLRRGNTEAFF. The CDR3 DNA sequence: TGTGCCAGCTCCCTTCGACGGGGGAACACTGAAGCTTTCTTT.

The V and J genes are TRBV5-1 and TRBJ2-7, with TRBD1 matching over 7 bases. V shed 5 bases, J shed 8 bases, and the junction held 16 bases outside the gene matches. The CDR3 totals 15 residues. Per germline, CDR1 SGHRS and CDR2 YFSETQ. The CDR3 loop is CASRQTGNTGNKQYF. CDR3 nucleotides: TGCGCCAGCAGACAGACAGGGAACACCGGCAACAAGCAGTACTTC. Based on the CDR3 plus reference TRBV5-1 and TRBJ2-7, the full variable domain is KAGVTQTPRYLIKTRGQQVTLSCSPISGHRSVSWYQQTPGQGLQFLFEYFSETQRNKGNFPGRFSGRQFSNSRSEMNVSTLELGDSALYLCASRQTGNTGNKQYFGPGTRLTVT.

This rearrangement joins TRBV4-2 to TRBJ1-2; D gene unclear. The CDR3 spans 12 residues. The V gene lost 2 bases and the J gene lost 6 bases, with 7 bases spanning the gap. Germline values: CDR1 LGHNA, CDR2 YNFKEQ. This chain's CDR3 is CASSQTADGYTF. The CDR3 bases are TGTGCCAGCAGCCAAACAGCGGATGGCTACACCTTC.

The rearrangement uses TRBV19 and TRBJ2-3; D possibly corresponds to TRBD2 (6 bases). The CDR3 consists of 13 residues. The V end was cut by 9 bases, the J end by 1 base, with 11 bases between. Germline V gives CDR1 LNHDA, CDR2 SQIVND (reference sequence). The CDR3 loop reads CASRASGTDTQYF. Written as DNA, the CDR3 is TGTGCCAGCAGGGCTAGCGGCACAGATACGCAGTATTTT.

This chain uses TRBV6-1 with TRBJ1-2, with TRBD1 matching over 8 bases. Germline CDR1 and CDR2: MNHNS and SASEGT. This CDR3 comprises 17 residues. V was pared by 1 base and J by 4 bases, with 11 bases of the junction left unmatched. CDR3 sequence: CASSEGLARTGIYGYTF. CDR3 sequence (DNA): TGTGCCAGCAGTGAAGGGTTAGCCCGGACAGGGATCTATGGCTACACCTTC.

CDR3 in amino acids: CASSLATGNYGYTF. CDR3 bases: TGCGCCAGCAGCTTGGCAACAGGGAACTATGGCTACACCTTC. This chain joins TRBV5-1 and TRBJ1-2; perhaps TRBD1 as D (6 bases). Germline V gene lookup returns CDR1 SGHRS and CDR2 YFSETQ. Trimming took 0 bases from V and 2 from J, leaving 8 bases between them. The length of the CDR3 is 14 residues.

The chain combines TRBV28 with TRBJ2-7; D possibly corresponds to TRBD2 (6 bases). V was pared by 5 bases and J by 2 bases, with 19 bases between. This CDR3 is 16 amino acids long. CDR1 MDHEN and CDR2 SYDVKM come from the germline V gene. The CDR3 nucleotides read TGTGCCAGCAGTCCCCCTCTAGCGTCGGCTACCTACGAGCAGTACTTC. It codes for CASSPPLASATYEQYF.

The chain combines TRBV5-8 with TRBJ2-5, with TRBD2 as a possible D gene (6 bases). This CDR3 contains 15 residues. Trimming pared 1 base from V and 4 bases from J, leaving 14 bases between. Per the germline V gene, CDR1 is SGHTS and CDR2 is YDEGEE. CDR3 residues: CASSLQSAAGETQYF. The CDR3 DNA sequence: TGTGCCAGCAGCTTGCAATCCGCAGCGGGAGAGACCCAGTACTTC.

The V and J genes are TRBV13 and TRBJ1-1; TRBD1 aligns across 8 bases. The CDR3 runs 15 residues. Germline CDR1 is PRHDT and CDR2 is FYEKMQ (reference sequence). V shed 5 bases and J 5 bases; nucleotides not matched to a gene: 10. The chain's CDR3 is CASSEHQGAITEAFF. Here the CDR3 DNA reads TGTGCCAGCAGCGAACACCAGGGGGCAATAACTGAAGCTTTCTTT.

The chain recombines TRBV7-9 with TRBJ2-2, with TRBD2 matching over 11 bases. After removal of 5 bases from V and 7 bases from J, the junction contained 15 bases not matched to a gene. The CDR3 extends over 18 amino acids. The germline V gene has CDR1 SEHNR and CDR2 FQNEAQ (reference sequence). The CDR3 region has the DNA TGTGCCAGCAGCCCTGGGCCCACTAGCGGGAGAAGGGTCGGGGAGCTGTTTTTT. Protein product: CASSPGPTSGRRVGELFF.

This clone has more than one count but fewer than ten. V usage is TRBV7-2 and J usage is TRBJ1-2; unclear D gene. Germline CDR1 reads SGHTA; CDR2 reads FQGNSA. The length of the CDR3 is 12 residues. V lost 3 bases, J lost 3 bases, and 5 bases lay in between. The CDR3 spells CASSFLDYGYTF. CDR3 bases: TGTGCCAGCAGCTTCTTGGACTATGGCTACACCTTC.

This chain links TRBV4-3 with TRBJ2-7; 7 nucleotides agree with TRBD2. CDR1 and CDR2 from the germline V gene are LGHNA and YSLEER. There are 15 residues in the CDR3. V trimming: 4 bases; J trimming: 3 bases; junction bases outside the gene matches: 9. Here the CDR3 DNA reads TGCGCCAGCAGCCTTTCTCTCTGGGGGGGCTACGAGCAGTACTTC. Its translation: CASSLSLWGGYEQYF.

This rearrangement joins TRBV5-4 to TRBJ2-4; 12 nucleotides line up with TRBD2. This CDR3 has 19 amino acids. Germline V gene sequence: CDR1 SGHNT, CDR2 YYREEE (reference sequence). The trim removed 0 bases at V and 0 bases at J, leaving 7 bases unmatched. CDR3 in DNA: TGTGCCAGCAGCTTGGCGACTAGCGGGAGCCTCGTAGCCAAAAACATTCAGTACTTC. Protein: CASSLATSGSLVAKNIQYF.

This chain joins TRBV6-6 and TRBJ1-5; 7 bases match TRBD1. Trimming at V came to 1 base and at J to 2 bases, leaving 5 bases not matched to a gene. Germline V gives CDR1 MNHNY, CDR2 SVGAGI (reference sequence). This CDR3 contains 16 residues. The DNA for the CDR3 is TGTGCCAGCAGTTACTTTATCGGGACAGGCAATCAGCCCCAGCATTTT. It translates to CASSYFIGTGNQPQHF.

The CDR3 DNA reads as TGTGCCAGTAGTAAAGAGGGCGGACTCCCTCGGGAGCAGTACTTC. The encoded protein is CASSKEGGLPREQYF. The chain is built from TRBV19 and TRBJ2-7; a weak D match, TRBD2 (5 bases). The V and J ends lost 4 bases and 7 bases respectively, with 20 bases between them. This CDR3 spans 15 amino acids. Germline V gene lookup returns CDR1 LNHDA and CDR2 SQIVND (reference sequence).

This chain joins TRBV5-6 and TRBJ2-1; 7 nucleotides match TRBD2. Germline loops: CDR1 SGHDT, CDR2 YYEEEE. Trimming removed 3 bases from V and 16 bases from J; junction bases left unmatched: 10. This CDR3 comprises 12 residues. Here the CDR3 DNA reads TGTGCCAGCAGCTATTCGGGGACTACAGAATTCTTC. Translated, it gives CASSYSGTTEFF.

The chain combines TRBV9 with TRBJ2-7; 9 bases align to TRBD2. The CDR3 extends over 15 amino acids. V lost 4 bases to trimming and J lost 1 base; unmatched junction nucleotides: 6. Germline CDR1 SGDLS, CDR2 YYNGEE. The CDR3 loop is CASSPSGRSSYEQYF. Written as DNA, the CDR3 is TGTGCCAGCAGCCCCAGCGGGAGGTCTTCCTACGAGCAGTACTTC.

The chain links TRBV27 to TRBJ2-3; 12 nucleotides align to TRBD1. This CDR3 contains 15 residues. The junction had 2 bases not matched to a gene; V was cut back by 2 bases and J by 5 bases. CDR1 and CDR2 from the germline V gene are MNHEY and SMNVEV (reference sequence). CDR3 loop: CASSLGTGGRDTQYF. Here the CDR3 DNA reads TGTGCCAGCAGTTTAGGGACAGGGGGCAGAGATACGCAGTATTTT.

This chain joins TRBV19 and TRBJ2-7; 9 bases align to TRBD1. Unmatched junction bases numbered 7, after V lost 7 bases and J lost 0 bases. Germline V gene data show CDR1 as LNHDA and CDR2 as SQIVND (reference sequence). There are 15 residues in the CDR3. The CDR3 DNA sequence: TGTGCCAGTACCATGGGGACAGGGAGCTCCTACGAGCAGTACTTC. Translated, it gives CASTMGTGSSYEQYF.

The chain has TRBV4-1 and TRBJ2-3; D gene uncertain. Looked up from germline, CDR1 is MGHRA and CDR2 is YSYEKL. Trimming took off 2 bases at V and 3 bases at J, with 0 bases between the two ends. The CDR3 length is 11 residues. In DNA, the CDR3 is TGCGCCAGCAGCCAAACAGATACGCAGTATTTT. Protein: CASSQTDTQYF.

The rearrangement joins TRBV19 to TRBJ1-4; 7 nucleotides agree with TRBD1. The germline V gene encodes CDR1 LNHDA and CDR2 SQIVND (reference sequence). The CDR3 has 14 residues. The ends lost 5 bases at V and 7 bases at J; junction bases unmatched: 7. This chain's CDR3 is CASSARQGGEKLFF. In DNA form, the CDR3 reads TGTGCCAGTAGTGCCCGACAGGGCGGTGAAAAACTGTTTTTT.

CDR3 sequence reads: CASSLVAGGSIYEQYF. CDR3 coding DNA: TGCGCCAGCAGCTTGGTAGCGGGAGGTTCCATCTACGAGCAGTACTTC. V usage is TRBV5-1 and J usage is TRBJ2-7; 10 nucleotides line up with TRBD2. J was trimmed by 3 bases and V by 0 bases; bases with no gene match: 6. CDR3 length: 16 amino acids. Germline-derived CDR1 and CDR2 are SGHRS and YFSETQ.

V and J are TRBV10-2 and TRBJ1-1; possible D gene TRBD1, 5 bases. The CDR3 has 15 residues. V dropped 7 bases and J dropped 7 bases, with 22 bases sitting between them. Germline V CDR1 and CDR2: WSHSY, SAAADI. CDR3 in DNA: TGCGCCAGCAAGAAAGGGCGGGGCACCCCCAATGAAGCTTTCTTT. It specifies CASKKGRGTPNEAFF.

The V and J genes are TRBV7-2 and TRBJ2-7, with D perhaps TRBD2 (5 bases). Trimming cost V 4 bases and J 7 bases, with 17 bases left between them. The CDR3 totals 14 residues. Germline assignment: CDR1 SGHTA and CDR2 FQGNSA. In DNA form, the CDR3 reads TGTGCCAGCAGCTCGAGGGCCCCGATATGGGAGCAGTACTTC. As protein: CASSSRAPIWEQYF.